The entry that follows covers one TCR beta chain sequence. What it binds is not known. This entry is derived from a study of glioma-infiltrating T cells. Study-wide background: Presurgical dexamethasone in glioma patients lasted six or fewer days.

The V end lost 0 bases, the J end lost 0 bases, and 10 bases lay between the germline ends. The CDR3 spans 15 residues. Looked up from germline, CDR1 is SGHRS and CDR2 is YFSETQ. Study-wide findings and caveats: A blood CDR3 motif signature was depleted in highly divergent patients. Above-expected tissue-blood divergence occurred in all gliomas, most in low-grade ones.

Using RNA template, CDR3s of TCR alpha and beta were amplified with iRepertoire arm-PCR. TCRdb ran MiXCR on the multiplex PCR reads and lists one entry per CDR3 protein. The top ten clones hold around 13% of a sample with around 350,000 distinct CDR3 sequences, less than 50% of them seen once. The TCR comes from a human donor with low-grade glioma or glioblastoma, undergoing nonglioma brain surgery, or in good health (not recorded which). The V gene is TRBV5-1, the J gene TRBJ2-7; D may be TRBD2 (6 bases). The material sequenced was glioma tissue, nonneoplastic brain tissue, or PBMCs (not recorded which). The CDR3 loop is CASSLERVDSYEQYF. The CDR3 DNA sequence: TGCGCCAGCAGCTTGGAGCGGGTGGACTCCTACGAGCAGTACTTC.